The source of this T cell receptor beta chain is a study of CXCR3-negative and CXCR3-positive naive CD8 T cells. The TRB libraries of cDNA were built by UMI-labeled 5' RACE. For each CDR3 protein, TCRdb gives one entry from its re-call of the 5' RACE reads, without DNA. The repertoire table contains approximately 74,000 distinct CDR3 sequences. In germline, CDR1 is SQVTM, CDR2 ANQGSEA. The CDR3 sequence is 13 residues long. The chain links TRBV29-1 to TRBJ2-7. Sequencing used naive CXCR3- CD8+ T cells from blood. Subset indicated: CD45RO-CCR7+CD27+CD95- naive CD8+ T cells lacking CXCR3 (TNR3-). The sequence was collected from a human donor in good health. Some clones in this sample may be carry-over from other donors' samples. CDR3 region: CSVGLGRNYEQYF.